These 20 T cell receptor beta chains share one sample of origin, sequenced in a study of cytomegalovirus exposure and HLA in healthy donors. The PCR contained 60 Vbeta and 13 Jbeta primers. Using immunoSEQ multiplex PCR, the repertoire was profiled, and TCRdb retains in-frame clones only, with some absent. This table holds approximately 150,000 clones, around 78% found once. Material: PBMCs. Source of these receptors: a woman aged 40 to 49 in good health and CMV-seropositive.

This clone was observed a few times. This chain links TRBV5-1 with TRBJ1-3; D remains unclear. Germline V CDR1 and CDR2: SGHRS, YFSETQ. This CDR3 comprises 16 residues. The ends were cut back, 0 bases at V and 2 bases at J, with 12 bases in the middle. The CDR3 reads CASSLGPPGTGNTIYF. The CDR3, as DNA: TGCGCCAGCAGCTTGGGACCGCCAGGTACTGGAAACACCATATATTTT.

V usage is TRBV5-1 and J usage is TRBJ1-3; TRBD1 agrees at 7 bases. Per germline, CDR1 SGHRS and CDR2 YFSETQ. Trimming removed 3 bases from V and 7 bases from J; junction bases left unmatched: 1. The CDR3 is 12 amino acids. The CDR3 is CASSSQGNTIYF. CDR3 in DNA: TGCGCCAGCAGCTCACAGGGGAACACCATATATTTT.

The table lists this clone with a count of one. CDR3 bases: TGTGCCAGCAGTCTAGCAGGGGGTGGAAATAATTCACCCCTCCACTTT. As protein: CASSLAGGGNNSPLHF. The chain links TRBV2 to TRBJ1-6; 7 nucleotides agree with TRBD1. The ends lost 5 bases at V and 5 bases at J; junction bases unmatched: 9. Germline values: CDR1 SNHLY, CDR2 FYNNEI. CDR3 size: 16 residues.

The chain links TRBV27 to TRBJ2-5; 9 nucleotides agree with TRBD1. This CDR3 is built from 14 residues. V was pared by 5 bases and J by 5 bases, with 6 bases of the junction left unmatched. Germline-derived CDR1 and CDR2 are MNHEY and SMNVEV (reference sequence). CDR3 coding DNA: TGTGCCAGCAGTAAACAGGGGGCACCGGAGACCCAGTACTTC. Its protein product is CASSKQGAPETQYF.

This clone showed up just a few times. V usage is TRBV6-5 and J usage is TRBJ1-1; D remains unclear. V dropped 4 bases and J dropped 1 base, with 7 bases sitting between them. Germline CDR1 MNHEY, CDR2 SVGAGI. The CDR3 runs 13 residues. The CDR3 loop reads CASSSRRNTEAFF. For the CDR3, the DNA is TGTGCCAGCAGTTCGCGAAGGAACACTGAAGCTTTCTTT.

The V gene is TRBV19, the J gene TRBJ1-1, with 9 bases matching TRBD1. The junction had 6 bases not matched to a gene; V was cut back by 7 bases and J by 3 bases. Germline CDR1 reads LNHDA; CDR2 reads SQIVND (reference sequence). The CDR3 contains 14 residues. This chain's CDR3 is CASTHRDRDTEAFF. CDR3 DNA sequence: TGTGCCAGTACTCACCGGGACAGGGACACTGAAGCTTTCTTT.

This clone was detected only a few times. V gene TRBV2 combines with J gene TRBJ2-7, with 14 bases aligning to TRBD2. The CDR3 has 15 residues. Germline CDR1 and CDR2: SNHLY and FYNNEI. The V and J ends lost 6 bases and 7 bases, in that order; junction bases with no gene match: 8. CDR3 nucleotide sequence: TGTGCCAGCAGAGTAGGGACTAGCGGGGGAGAAGAGCAGTACTTC. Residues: CASRVGTSGGEEQYF.

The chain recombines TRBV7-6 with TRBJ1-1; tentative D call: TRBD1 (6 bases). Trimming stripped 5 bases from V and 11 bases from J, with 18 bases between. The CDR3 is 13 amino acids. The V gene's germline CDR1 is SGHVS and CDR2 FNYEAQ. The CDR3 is CASSPVGGLDAFF. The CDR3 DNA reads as TGTGCCAGCAGCCCAGTCGGGGGGCTGGATGCTTTCTTT.

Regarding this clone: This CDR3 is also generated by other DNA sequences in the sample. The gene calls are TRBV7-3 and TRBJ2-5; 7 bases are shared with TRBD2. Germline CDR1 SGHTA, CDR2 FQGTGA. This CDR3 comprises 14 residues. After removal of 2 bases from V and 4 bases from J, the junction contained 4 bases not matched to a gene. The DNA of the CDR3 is TGTGCCAGCAGCTTAGTGGGGGGGGTAGAGACCCAGTACTTC. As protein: CASSLVGGVETQYF. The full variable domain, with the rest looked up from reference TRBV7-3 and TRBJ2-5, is GAGVSQTPSNKVTEKGKYVELRCDPISGHTALYWYRQSLGQGPEFLIYFQGTGAADDSGLPNDRFFAVRPEGSVSTLKIQRTERGDSAVYLCASSLVGGVETQYFGPGTRLLVL.

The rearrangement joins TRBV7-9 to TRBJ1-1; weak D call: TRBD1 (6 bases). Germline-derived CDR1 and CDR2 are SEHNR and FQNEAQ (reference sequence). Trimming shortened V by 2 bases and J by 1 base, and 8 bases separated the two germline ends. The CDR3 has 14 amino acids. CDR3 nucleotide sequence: TGTGCCAGCAGCTTATTAGGGGGGAACACTGAAGCTTTCTTT. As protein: CASSLLGGNTEAFF.

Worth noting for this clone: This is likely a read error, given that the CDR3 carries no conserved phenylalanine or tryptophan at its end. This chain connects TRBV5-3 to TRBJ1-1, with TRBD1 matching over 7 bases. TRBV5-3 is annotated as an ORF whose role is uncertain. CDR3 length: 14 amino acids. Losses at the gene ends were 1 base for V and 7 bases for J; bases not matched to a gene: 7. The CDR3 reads CARSLRGTAGEAFL. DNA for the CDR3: TGTGCCAGAAGCTTGAGGGGGACAGCCGGTGAAGCTTTCCTT.

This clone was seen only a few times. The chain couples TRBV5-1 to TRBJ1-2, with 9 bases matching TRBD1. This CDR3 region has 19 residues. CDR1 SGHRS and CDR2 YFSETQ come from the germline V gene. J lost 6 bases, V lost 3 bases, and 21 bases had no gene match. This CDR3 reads CASSSTAGTGKLTIDGYTF. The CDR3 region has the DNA TGCGCCAGCAGCTCAACGGCGGGGACAGGGAAGTTAACTATTGATGGCTACACCTTC.

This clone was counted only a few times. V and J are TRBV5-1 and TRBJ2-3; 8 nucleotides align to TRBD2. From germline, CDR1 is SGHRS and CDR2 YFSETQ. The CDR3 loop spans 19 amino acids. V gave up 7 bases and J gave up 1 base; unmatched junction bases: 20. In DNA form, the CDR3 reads TGCGCCAGCTCAAAAGGGGTGGCGGGGGGCTCGACCGGCACAGATACGCAGTATTTT. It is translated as CASSKGVAGGSTGTDTQYF.

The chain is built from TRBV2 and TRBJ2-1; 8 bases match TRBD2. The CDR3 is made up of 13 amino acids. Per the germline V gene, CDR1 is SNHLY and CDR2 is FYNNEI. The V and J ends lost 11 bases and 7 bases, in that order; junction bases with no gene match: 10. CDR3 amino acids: CASRGGRGNEQFF. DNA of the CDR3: TGTGCCTCCCGGGGGGGGCGGGGGAATGAGCAGTTCTTC.

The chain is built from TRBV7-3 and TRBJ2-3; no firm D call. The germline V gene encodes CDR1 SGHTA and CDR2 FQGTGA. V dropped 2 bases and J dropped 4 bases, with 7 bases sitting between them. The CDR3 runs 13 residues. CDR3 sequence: CASSLSFADTQYF. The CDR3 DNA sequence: TGTGCCAGCAGCTTATCGTTTGCAGATACGCAGTATTTT.

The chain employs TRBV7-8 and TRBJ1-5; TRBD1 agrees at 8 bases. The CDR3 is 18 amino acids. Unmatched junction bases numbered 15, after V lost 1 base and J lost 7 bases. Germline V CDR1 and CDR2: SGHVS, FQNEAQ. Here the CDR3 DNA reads TGTGCCAGCAGCTTAGTAGTCCGGGGACAGGCGAACTGGCAGCCCCAGCATTTT. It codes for CASSLVVRGQANWQPQHF.

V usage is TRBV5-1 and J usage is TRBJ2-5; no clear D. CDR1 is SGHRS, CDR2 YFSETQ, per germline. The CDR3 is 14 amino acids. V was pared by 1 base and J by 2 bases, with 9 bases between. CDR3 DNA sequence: TGCGCCAGCAGCTTGCAGGTTCCACAAGAGACCCAGTACTTC. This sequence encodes CASSLQVPQETQYF. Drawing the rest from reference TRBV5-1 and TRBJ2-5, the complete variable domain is KAGVTQTPRYLIKTRGQQVTLSCSPISGHRSVSWYQQTPGQGLQFLFEYFSETQRNKGNFPGRFSGRQFSNSRSEMNVSTLELGDSALYLCASSLQVPQETQYFGPGTRLLVL.

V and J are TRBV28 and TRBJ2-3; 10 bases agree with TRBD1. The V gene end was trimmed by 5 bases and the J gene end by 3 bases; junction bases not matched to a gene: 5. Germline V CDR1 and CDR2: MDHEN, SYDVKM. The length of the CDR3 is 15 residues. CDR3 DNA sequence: TGTGCCAGCAGTGTTCCGGGACAGGGGACAGATACGCAGTATTTT. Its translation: CASSVPGQGTDTQYF.

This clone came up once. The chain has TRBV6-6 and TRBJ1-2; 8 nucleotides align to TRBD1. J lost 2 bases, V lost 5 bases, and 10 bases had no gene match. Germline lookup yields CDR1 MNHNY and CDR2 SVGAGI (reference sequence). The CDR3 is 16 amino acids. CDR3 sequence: CASSPRGTGENYGYTF. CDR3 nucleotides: TGTGCCAGCAGTCCACGAGGGACAGGCGAGAACTATGGCTACACCTTC.

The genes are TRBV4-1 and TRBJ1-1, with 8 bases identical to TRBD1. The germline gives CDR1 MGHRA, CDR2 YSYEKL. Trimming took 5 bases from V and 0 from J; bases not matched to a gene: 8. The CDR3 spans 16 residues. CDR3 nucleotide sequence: TGCGCCAGCAGCTCGATTGGACAGGGATTGAACACTGAAGCTTTCTTT. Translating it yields CASSSIGQGLNTEAFF.